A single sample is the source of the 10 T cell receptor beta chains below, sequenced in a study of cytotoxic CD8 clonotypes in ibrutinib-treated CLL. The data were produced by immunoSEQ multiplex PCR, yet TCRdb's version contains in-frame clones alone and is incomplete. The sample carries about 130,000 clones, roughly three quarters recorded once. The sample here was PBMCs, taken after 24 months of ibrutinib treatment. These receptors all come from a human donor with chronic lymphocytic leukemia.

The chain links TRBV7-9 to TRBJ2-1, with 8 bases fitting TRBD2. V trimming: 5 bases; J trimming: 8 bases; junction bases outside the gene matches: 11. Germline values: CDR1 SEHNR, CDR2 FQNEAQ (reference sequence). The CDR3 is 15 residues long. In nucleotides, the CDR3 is TGTGCCAGCAGCCCCCGGGCGGGAGGTCCCCATGAGCAGTTCTTC. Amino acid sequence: CASSPRAGGPHEQFF. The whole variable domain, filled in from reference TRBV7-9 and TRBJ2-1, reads DTGVSQNPRHKITKRGQNVTFRCDPISEHNRLYWYRQTLGQGPEFLTYFQNEAQLEKSRLLSDRFSAERPKGSFSTLEIQRTEQGDSAMYLCASSPRAGGPHEQFFGPGTRLTVL.

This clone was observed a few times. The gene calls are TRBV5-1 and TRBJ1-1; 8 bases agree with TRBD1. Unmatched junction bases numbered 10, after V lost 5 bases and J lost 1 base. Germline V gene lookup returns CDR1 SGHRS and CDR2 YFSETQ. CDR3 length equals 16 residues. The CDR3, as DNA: TGCGCCAGCAGGTTTGCCGCCGGGACAGGGAACACTGAAGCTTTCTTT. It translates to CASRFAAGTGNTEAFF.

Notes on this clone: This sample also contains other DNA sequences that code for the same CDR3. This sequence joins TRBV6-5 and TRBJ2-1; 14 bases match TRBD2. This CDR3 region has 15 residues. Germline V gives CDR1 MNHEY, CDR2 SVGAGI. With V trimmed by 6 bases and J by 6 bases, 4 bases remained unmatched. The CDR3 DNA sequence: TGTGCCAGCAGCCCGGGACTAGCGGGAGTCAATGAGCAGTTCTTC. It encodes CASSPGLAGVNEQFF.

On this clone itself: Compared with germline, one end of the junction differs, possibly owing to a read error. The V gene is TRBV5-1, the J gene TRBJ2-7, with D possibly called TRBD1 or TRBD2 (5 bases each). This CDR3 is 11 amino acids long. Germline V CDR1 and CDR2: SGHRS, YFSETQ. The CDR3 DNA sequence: TGTGCCAGCAGCAGGGAGTACGAGCAGTACTTC. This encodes CASSREYEQYF.

The CDR3 spells CASSLVGDTEAFF. As DNA, the CDR3 is TGTGCCAGCAGCTTGGTGGGGGACACTGAAGCTTTCTTT. The V and J genes are TRBV5-4 and TRBJ1-1, with a possible D match to TRBD1 (5 bases). CDR1 SGHNT and CDR2 YYREEE come from the germline V gene (reference sequence). Trimming shortened V by 0 bases and J by 3 bases, and 6 bases separated the two germline ends. There are 13 residues in the CDR3.

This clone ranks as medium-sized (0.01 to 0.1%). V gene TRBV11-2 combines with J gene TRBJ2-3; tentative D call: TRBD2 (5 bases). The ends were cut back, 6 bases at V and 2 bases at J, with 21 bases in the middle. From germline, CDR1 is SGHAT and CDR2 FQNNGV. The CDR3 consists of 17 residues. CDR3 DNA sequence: TGTGCCAGCAGTTCCTGGTCCGGGGTCGCTATCACAGATACGCAGTATTTT. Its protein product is CASSSWSGVAITDTQYF.

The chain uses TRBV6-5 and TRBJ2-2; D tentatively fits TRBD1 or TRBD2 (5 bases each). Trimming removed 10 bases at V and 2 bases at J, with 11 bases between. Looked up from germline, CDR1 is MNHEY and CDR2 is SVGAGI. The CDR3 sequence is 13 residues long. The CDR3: CATGRANTGELFF. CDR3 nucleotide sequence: TGTGCCACAGGGCGGGCCAACACCGGGGAGCTGTTTTTT.

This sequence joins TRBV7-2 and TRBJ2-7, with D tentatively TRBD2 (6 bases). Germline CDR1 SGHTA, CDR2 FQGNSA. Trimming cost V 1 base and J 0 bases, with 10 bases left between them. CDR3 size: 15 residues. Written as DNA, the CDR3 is TGTGCCAGCAGCTTAGGGGGACTGTACTCCTACGAGCAGTACTTC. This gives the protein CASSLGGLYSYEQYF.

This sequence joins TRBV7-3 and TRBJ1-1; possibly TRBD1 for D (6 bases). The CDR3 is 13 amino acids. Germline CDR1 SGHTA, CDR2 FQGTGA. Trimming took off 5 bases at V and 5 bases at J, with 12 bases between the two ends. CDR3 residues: CASSLNRATEAFF. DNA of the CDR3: TGTGCCAGCAGCCTTAACAGGGCGACTGAAGCTTTCTTT.

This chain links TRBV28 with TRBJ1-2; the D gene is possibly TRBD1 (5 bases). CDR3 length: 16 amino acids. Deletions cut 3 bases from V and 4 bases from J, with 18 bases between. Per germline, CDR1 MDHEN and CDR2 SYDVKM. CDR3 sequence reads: CASSFSGQGPLYGYTF. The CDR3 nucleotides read TGTGCCAGCAGTTTTAGTGGGCAGGGCCCTCTCTATGGCTACACCTTC.